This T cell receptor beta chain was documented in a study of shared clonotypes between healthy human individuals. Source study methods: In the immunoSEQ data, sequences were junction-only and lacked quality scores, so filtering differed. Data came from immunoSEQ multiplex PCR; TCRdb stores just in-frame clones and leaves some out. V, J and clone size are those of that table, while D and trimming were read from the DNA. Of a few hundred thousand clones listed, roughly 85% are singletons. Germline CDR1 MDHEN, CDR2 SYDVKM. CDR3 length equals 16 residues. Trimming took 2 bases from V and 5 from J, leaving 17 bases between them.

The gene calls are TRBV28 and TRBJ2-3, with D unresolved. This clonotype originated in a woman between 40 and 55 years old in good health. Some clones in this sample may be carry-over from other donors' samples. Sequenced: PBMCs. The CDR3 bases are TGTGCCAGCAGTTTACCTATCTTGGGGTCCAGAGATACGCAGTATTTT. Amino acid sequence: CASSLPILGSRDTQYF.